Below are 9 T cell receptor beta chains sequenced from a single sample in a study of PD-L1 blockade in urothelial cancer. Clones were sequenced by immunoSEQ multiplex PCR, and TCRdb holds only the in-frame ones, with some missing. The sample consists of 15,000 to 20,000 clones, roughly 87% of them appearing once. The specimen comprised PBMCs, sampled around atezolizumab (anti-PD-L1) treatment. Source of these receptors: a man aged 50-59 years with urothelial cancer.

In this sample, this clone is medium-sized (0.01 to 0.1%). The rearrangement links TRBV7-9 to TRBJ2-7, with D perhaps TRBD1 (6 bases). The CDR3 has 14 amino acids. V lost 5 bases and J lost 0, with 11 bases in between. CDR1 is SEHNR and CDR2 is FQNEAQ in the germline V gene (reference sequence). The CDR3 nucleotides read TGTGCCAGCAGCGTTAGGACAGCCTCCTACGAGCAGTACTTC. Its translation: CASSVRTASYEQYF.

The V gene is TRBV9, the J gene TRBJ2-7; perhaps TRBD1 as D (5 bases). The CDR3 is 13 residues long. With 3 bases removed from V and 4 bases from J, the gap between germline ends came to 11 bases. CDR1 is SGDLS and CDR2 is YYNGEE in the germline V gene. The CDR3 region is CASSAQDSYEQYF. The CDR3 DNA is TGTGCCAGCAGCGCCCAAGACAGTTACGAGCAGTACTTC.

The gene calls are TRBV7-2 and TRBJ2-7; possible D gene TRBD2, 6 bases. This CDR3 is 14 amino acids long. V lost 5 bases to trimming and J lost 7 bases, with 18 bases between them. Looked up from germline, CDR1 is SGHTA and CDR2 is FQGNSA. The CDR3, as DNA: TGTGCCAGCAGCCCCCGTGGCGGGGCTGAGGAGCAGTACTTC. Protein product: CASSPRGGAEEQYF.

J is TRBJ2-1 and V is TRBV5-4; 13 bases are a match to TRBD2. The CDR3 is 16 residues long. The ends lost 5 bases at V and 8 bases at J; junction bases unmatched: 10. Germline values: CDR1 SGHNT, CDR2 YYREEE (reference sequence). The chain's CDR3 is CASRPTLAGGPYEQFF. CDR3 DNA: TGTGCCAGCAGACCTACACTAGCGGGAGGGCCCTATGAGCAGTTCTTC.

The CDR3 DNA is TGCGCCAGCAGCCGCACCGGGAGTCCTAATGAAAAACTGTTTTTT. This codes for CASSRTGSPNEKLFF. The chain recombines TRBV4-1 with TRBJ1-4; D gene uncertain. Between the trimmed V and J ends, which lost 4 bases and 3 bases, there was a span of 12 bases. CDR3 length equals 15 residues. CDR1 MGHRA and CDR2 YSYEKL come from the germline V gene.

This clone has a handful of counts. The chain employs TRBV28 and TRBJ2-7; 11 bases are a match to TRBD1. The CDR3 contains 14 residues. Germline CDR1 reads MDHEN; CDR2 reads SYDVKM. J lost 6 bases, V lost 6 bases, and 7 bases had no gene match. DNA of the CDR3: TGTGCCAGCAGAAGGACAGGGGGCGGAACCGAGCAGTACTTC. Its protein is CASRRTGGGTEQYF.

The chain employs TRBV27 and TRBJ2-1; the match to TRBD2 covers 8 bases. Germline V gives CDR1 MNHEY, CDR2 SMNVEV (reference sequence). The J segment lost 12 bases and the V segment lost 6 bases, leaving 7 bases of the junction unmatched. CDR3 length: 12 residues. The CDR3 sequence is CASSPGRVGQFF. The CDR3 DNA reads as TGTGCCAGCAGCCCCGGGAGGGTTGGGCAGTTCTTC.

V is TRBV5-1 and J is TRBJ2-3; D is perhaps TRBD2 (5 bases). The length of the CDR3 is 16 residues. Germline V gives CDR1 SGHRS, CDR2 YFSETQ. The V and J ends lost 3 bases and 4 bases respectively, with 18 bases between them. CDR3 sequence: CASSWGARGWSDTQYF. DNA of the CDR3: TGCGCCAGCAGCTGGGGAGCGAGAGGGTGGTCAGATACGCAGTATTTT.

The rearrangement joins TRBV29-1 to TRBJ2-1; 7 bases agree with TRBD2. The V gene's germline CDR1 is SQVTM and CDR2 ANQGSEA. Losses at the gene ends were 7 bases for V and 16 bases for J; bases not matched to a gene: 16. This CDR3 region has 12 residues. The CDR3 nucleotides read TGCAGCGCATCCAGGGTGGTAGCGGGCCGATTCTTC. It is translated as CSASRVVAGRFF.